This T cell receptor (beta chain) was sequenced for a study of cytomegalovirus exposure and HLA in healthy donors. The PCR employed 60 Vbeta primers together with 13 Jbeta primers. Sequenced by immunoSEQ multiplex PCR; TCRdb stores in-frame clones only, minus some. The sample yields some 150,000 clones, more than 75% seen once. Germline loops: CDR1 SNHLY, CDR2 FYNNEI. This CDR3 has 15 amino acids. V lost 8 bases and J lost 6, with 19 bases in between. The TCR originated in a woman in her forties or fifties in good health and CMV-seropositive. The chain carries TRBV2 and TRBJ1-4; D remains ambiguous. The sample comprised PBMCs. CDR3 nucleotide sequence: TGTGCCAGCGCCAAAGGTCGGGGAGGAGATGAAAAACTGTTTTTT. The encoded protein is CASAKGRGGDEKLFF.